A single sample is the source of the 15 T cell receptor beta chains below, sequenced in a study of T cells in Graves' hyperthyroidism and ophthalmopathy. The source material, RNA transcripts, was used to amplify TCR beta CDR3 regions. Initially, a first-round RT-PCR of the TCR CDR3 employed the HTBI primer set. Each CDR3 protein is one row after TCRdb ran MiXCR on the multiplex PCR reads. The data hold about 360,000 distinct CDR3 sequences, with roughly an eighth observed a single time. The source material was blood. Receptors originate from a woman younger than 30 with Graves' hyperthyroidism.

The sample holds many counts of this clonotype. The chain has TRBV2 and TRBJ2-3, with a weak D call TRBD2 (6 bases). The V gene's germline CDR1 is SNHLY and CDR2 FYNNEI. V lost 7 bases and J lost 2, with 22 bases in between. The CDR3 sequence is 17 residues long. CDR3 DNA sequence: TGTGCCAGCATTTCCCGGGGGTTAGCGGCCTACACAGATACGCAGTATTTT. Translating it yields CASISRGLAAYTDTQYF.

This clonotype was seen repeatedly, ten times or more. The V call is TRBV6-2 or TRBV6-3, the J call TRBJ2-5; D possibly corresponds to TRBD2 (5 bases). The germline V and J ends were trimmed by 10 bases and 3 bases, with 21 bases remaining between them. Germline V lookup: CDR1 MNHEY, CDR2 SVGEGT. The CDR3 contains 15 residues. Here the CDR3 reads CAIQLGSGIEETQYF. In nucleotides, the CDR3 is TGTGCCATCCAGTTAGGGTCCGGGATAGAAGAGACCCAGTACTTC.

This clonotype came up many times. V is TRBV13 and J is TRBJ2-3; 11 bases align to TRBD2. The length of the CDR3 is 18 residues. Germline V gives CDR1 PRHDT, CDR2 FYEKMQ (reference sequence). The ends lost 5 bases at V and 0 bases at J; junction bases unmatched: 10. The CDR3 nucleotides are TGTGCCAGCAGCGAGGCACTGGGACTAGCGGAAAGCACAGATACGCAGTATTTT. Translating gives CASSEALGLAESTDTQYF.

V usage is TRBV12-3 or TRBV12-4 and J usage is TRBJ1-1, with D uncertain. The CDR3 loop spans 12 amino acids. Trimming removed 5 bases from V and 3 bases from J, with 7 bases in between. DNA of the CDR3: TGTGCCAGCAGTGCGCCTCACACTGAAGCTTTCTTT. This translates into CASSAPHTEAFF.

This clonotype has a count of ten or more. The chain couples TRBV20-1 to TRBJ2-7; 9 positions agree with TRBD1. The V gene's germline CDR1 is DFQATT and CDR2 SNEGSKA (reference sequence). V lost 3 bases to trimming and J lost 3 bases; unmatched junction nucleotides: 6. The CDR3 extends over 14 amino acids. The CDR3 DNA reads TGCAGTGCTAGGGGGGACAGGGCCCACTACGAGCAGTACTTC. It translates to CSARGDRAHYEQYF.

This clonotype was seen repeatedly, ten times or more. The CDR3 nucleotides read TGTGCCAGCAGCTTCCGGACACCCGCCAGCTATGGCTACACCTTC. Translation gives CASSFRTPASYGYTF. The chain is built from TRBV7-2 and TRBJ1-2; D might be TRBD1 (5 bases). CDR3 length: 15 amino acids. Between the trimmed V and J ends, which lost 3 bases and 4 bases, there was a span of 15 bases. The germline V gene encodes CDR1 SGHTA and CDR2 FQGNSA.

This clonotype has just a few counts. The rearrangement joins TRBV4-2 to TRBJ1-3; no clear D gene. Trimming took off 0 bases at V and 0 bases at J, with 3 bases between the two ends. The germline V gene has CDR1 LGHNA and CDR2 YNFKEQ. The CDR3 is 14 amino acids. The CDR3 sequence is CASSQEVSGNTIYF. The CDR3 coding sequence is TGTGCCAGCAGCCAAGAGGTCTCTGGAAACACCATATATTTT.

This clonotype was seen many times. The chain couples TRBV2 to TRBJ2-7, with 11 bases fitting TRBD2. CDR1 is SNHLY and CDR2 is FYNNEI in the germline V gene. Unmatched junction bases numbered 5, after V lost 2 bases and J lost 5 bases. The CDR3 length is 15 residues. The CDR3 here is CASSESLAGDNEQYF. The CDR3 bases are TGTGCCAGCAGTGAATCACTAGCGGGAGATAACGAGCAGTACTTC.

This clonotype was found many times. The chain combines TRBV5-6 with TRBJ1-5; 8 nucleotides agree with TRBD1. The J segment lost 7 bases and the V segment lost 1 base, leaving 4 bases of the junction unmatched. The germline V gene has CDR1 SGHDT and CDR2 YYEEEE. The CDR3 length is 14 residues. The CDR3 DNA sequence: TGTGCCAGCAGCTTGAGGGGACAGGAACAGCCCCAGCATTTT. This encodes CASSLRGQEQPQHF.

This clonotype was counted many times. This sequence joins TRBV12-3 or TRBV12-4 and TRBJ2-7; the D gene is possibly TRBD1 (6 bases). CDR3 length: 14 amino acids. The V and J ends lost 5 bases and 2 bases respectively, with 13 bases between them. Here the CDR3 reads CASSPPDRTYEQYF. Written as DNA, the CDR3 is TGTGCCAGCAGTCCTCCCGACAGGACCTACGAGCAGTACTTC.

The genes are TRBV9 and TRBJ2-7, with D tentatively TRBD2 (9 bases). Germline loops: CDR1 SGDLS, CDR2 YYNGEE. CDR3 length: 16 residues. The germline V and J ends were trimmed by 3 bases and 5 bases, with 21 bases remaining between them. CDR3: CASSALPLAGQDEQYF. DNA for the CDR3: TGTGCCAGCAGCGCCCTCCCTCTAGCGGGACAGGACGAGCAGTACTTC.

This clonotype was detected ten times or more. The rearrangement joins TRBV28 to TRBJ2-7; the D is unclear. Germline loops: CDR1 MDHEN, CDR2 SYDVKM. Trimming stripped 6 bases from V and 7 bases from J, with 10 bases between. This CDR3 has 11 amino acids. Here the CDR3 DNA reads TGTGCCAGCAGGGCGGTAGGGGAGCAGTACTTC. Encoded protein: CASRAVGEQYF.

V gene TRBV28 combines with J gene TRBJ2-3, with D unclear. CDR3 length: 15 amino acids. CDR1 is MDHEN, CDR2 SYDVKM, per germline. V was clipped by 6 bases and J by 1 base, with 14 bases between them. In DNA form, the CDR3 reads TGTGCCAGCAGCCAAGATAAGAGCGGCACAGATACGCAGTATTTT. It specifies CASSQDKSGTDTQYF.

This clonotype has a handful of counts. V gene TRBV14 combines with J gene TRBJ1-4; D not resolved. Trimming removed 2 bases from V and 8 bases from J, with 9 bases in between. The CDR3 is 13 residues long. Germline values: CDR1 SGHDN, CDR2 FVKESK. Here the CDR3 reads CASSQRVGEKLFF. DNA for the CDR3: TGTGCCAGCAGCCAACGGGTAGGGGAAAAACTGTTTTTT.

This clonotype occurred many times. V usage is TRBV27 and J usage is TRBJ1-4; 7 positions match TRBD1. The CDR3 extends over 15 amino acids. The V gene's germline CDR1 is MNHEY and CDR2 SMNVEV (reference sequence). V shed 1 base and J 2 bases; nucleotides not matched to a gene: 1. DNA for the CDR3: TGTGCCAGCAGTTTATTGGGACAGACTAATGAAAAACTGTTTTTT. As protein: CASSLLGQTNEKLFF.